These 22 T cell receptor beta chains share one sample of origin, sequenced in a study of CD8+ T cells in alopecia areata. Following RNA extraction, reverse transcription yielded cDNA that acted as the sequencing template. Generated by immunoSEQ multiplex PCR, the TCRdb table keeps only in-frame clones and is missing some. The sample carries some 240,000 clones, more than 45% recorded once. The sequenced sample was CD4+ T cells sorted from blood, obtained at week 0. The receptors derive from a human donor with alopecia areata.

CDR3 region: CASSQDPAVPTDTQYF. The CDR3 coding sequence is TGTGCCAGCAGCCAAGATCCTGCGGTCCCCACAGATACGCAGTATTTT. The chain is built from TRBV4-2 and TRBJ2-3, with unresolved D. Germline V lookup: CDR1 LGHNA, CDR2 YNFKEQ. The CDR3 is 16 amino acids. Trimming cost V 0 bases and J 2 bases, with 12 bases left between them.

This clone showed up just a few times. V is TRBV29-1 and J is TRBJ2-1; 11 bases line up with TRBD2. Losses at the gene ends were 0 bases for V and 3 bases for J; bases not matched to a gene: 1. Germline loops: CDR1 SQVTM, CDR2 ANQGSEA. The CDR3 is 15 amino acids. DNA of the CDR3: TGCAGCGTTGAAGAAGGGACTAGCGGCTACAATGAGCAGTTCTTC. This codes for CSVEEGTSGYNEQFF.

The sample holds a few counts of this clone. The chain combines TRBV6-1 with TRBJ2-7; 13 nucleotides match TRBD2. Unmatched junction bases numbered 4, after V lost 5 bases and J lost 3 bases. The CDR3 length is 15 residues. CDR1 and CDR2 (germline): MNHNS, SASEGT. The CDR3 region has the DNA TGTGCCAGCAGTAGAGGGACTAGCGGGGACTACGAGCAGTACTTC. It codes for CASSRGTSGDYEQYF.

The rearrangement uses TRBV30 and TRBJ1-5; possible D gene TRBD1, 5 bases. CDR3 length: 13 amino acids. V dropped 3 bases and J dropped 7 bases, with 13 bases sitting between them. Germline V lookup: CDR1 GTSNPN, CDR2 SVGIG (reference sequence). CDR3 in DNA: TGTGCCTGGAGCCGGGGCCCCATCCAGCCCCAGCATTTT. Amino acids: CAWSRGPIQPQHF.

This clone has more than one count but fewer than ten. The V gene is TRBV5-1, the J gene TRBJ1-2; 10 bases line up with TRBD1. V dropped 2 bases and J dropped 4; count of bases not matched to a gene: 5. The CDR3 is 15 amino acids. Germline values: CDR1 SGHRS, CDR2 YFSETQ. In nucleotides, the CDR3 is TGCGCCAGCAGCTTCGGGACAGGGGCGGGCTATGGCTACACCTTC. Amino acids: CASSFGTGAGYGYTF.

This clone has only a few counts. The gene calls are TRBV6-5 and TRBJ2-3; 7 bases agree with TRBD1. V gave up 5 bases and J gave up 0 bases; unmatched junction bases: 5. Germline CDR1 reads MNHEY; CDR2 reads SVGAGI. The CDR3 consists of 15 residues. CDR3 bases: TGTGCCAGCAGTCTGGGACAGCTTAGCACAGATACGCAGTATTTT. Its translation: CASSLGQLSTDTQYF.

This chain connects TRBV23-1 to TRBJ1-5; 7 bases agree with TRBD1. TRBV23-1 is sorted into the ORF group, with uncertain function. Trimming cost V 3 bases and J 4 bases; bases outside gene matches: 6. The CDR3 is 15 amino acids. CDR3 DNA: TGCGCCAGCAGTCAGGGACAGAGACTTAATCAGCCCCAGCATTTT. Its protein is CASSQGQRLNQPQHF.

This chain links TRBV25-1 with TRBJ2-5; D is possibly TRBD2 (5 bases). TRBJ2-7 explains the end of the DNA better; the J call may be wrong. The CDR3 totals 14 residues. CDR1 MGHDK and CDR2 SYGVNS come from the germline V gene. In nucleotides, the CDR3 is TGTGCCAGCAGTGTCACGGGATCCGTTTACGAGCAGTACTTC. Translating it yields CASSVTGSVYEQYF.

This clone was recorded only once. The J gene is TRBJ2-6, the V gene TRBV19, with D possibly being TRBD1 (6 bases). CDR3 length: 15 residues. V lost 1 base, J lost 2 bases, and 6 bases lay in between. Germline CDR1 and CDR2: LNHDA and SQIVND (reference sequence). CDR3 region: CASSIAGAGANVLTF. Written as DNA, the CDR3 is TGTGCCAGTAGTATAGCAGGGGCTGGGGCCAACGTCCTGACTTTC. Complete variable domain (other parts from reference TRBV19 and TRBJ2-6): DGGITQSPKYLFRKEGQNVTLSCEQNLNHDAMYWYRQDPGQGLRLIYYSQIVNDFQKGDIAEGYSVSREKKESFPLTVTSAQKNPTAFYLCASSIAGAGANVLTFGAGSRLTVL.

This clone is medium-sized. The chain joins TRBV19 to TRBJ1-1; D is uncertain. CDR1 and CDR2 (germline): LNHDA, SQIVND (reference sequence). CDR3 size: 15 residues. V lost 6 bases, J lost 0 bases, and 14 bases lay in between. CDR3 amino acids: CASRARPQMNTEAFF. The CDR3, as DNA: TGTGCCAGTAGGGCGAGGCCGCAGATGAACACTGAAGCTTTCTTT.

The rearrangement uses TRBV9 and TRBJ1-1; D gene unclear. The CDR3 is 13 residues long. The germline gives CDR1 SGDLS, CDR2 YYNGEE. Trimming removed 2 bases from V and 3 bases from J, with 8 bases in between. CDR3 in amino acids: CASSVDSYTEAFF. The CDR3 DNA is TGTGCCAGCAGCGTGGATTCGTACACTGAAGCTTTCTTT.

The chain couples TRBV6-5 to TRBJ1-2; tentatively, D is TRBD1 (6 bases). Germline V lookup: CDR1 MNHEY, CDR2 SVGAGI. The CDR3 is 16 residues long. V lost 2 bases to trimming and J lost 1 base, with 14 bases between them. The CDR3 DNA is TGTGCCAGCAGTTACCGGGGGGACACTATTAACTATGGCTACACCTTC. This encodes CASSYRGDTINYGYTF.

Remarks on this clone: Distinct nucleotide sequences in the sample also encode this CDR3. The CDR3 DNA reads as TGCGCCAGCAGCTTGGGCGGGGGCTCCTACAATGAGCAGTTCTTC. Translating it yields CASSLGGGSYNEQFF. The chain links TRBV5-1 to TRBJ2-1; TRBD2 matches at 7 bases. This CDR3 spans 15 amino acids. Germline V gene data show CDR1 as SGHRS and CDR2 as YFSETQ. The V gene end was trimmed by 0 bases and the J gene end by 0 bases; junction bases not matched to a gene: 0.

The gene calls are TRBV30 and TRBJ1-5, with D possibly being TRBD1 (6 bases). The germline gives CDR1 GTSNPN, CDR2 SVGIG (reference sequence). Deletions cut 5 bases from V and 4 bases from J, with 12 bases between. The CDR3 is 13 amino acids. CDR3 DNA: TGTGCCTGGGATAGGGGGTGGAATCAGCCCCAGCATTTT. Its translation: CAWDRGWNQPQHF.

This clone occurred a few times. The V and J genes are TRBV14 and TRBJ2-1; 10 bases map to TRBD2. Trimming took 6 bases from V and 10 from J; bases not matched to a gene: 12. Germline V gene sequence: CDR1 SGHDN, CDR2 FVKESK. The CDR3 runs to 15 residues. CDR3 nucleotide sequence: TGTGCCAGCAGATCCTCTAGCGGGGGCCGGCGGGAGCAGTTCTTC. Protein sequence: CASRSSSGGRREQFF.

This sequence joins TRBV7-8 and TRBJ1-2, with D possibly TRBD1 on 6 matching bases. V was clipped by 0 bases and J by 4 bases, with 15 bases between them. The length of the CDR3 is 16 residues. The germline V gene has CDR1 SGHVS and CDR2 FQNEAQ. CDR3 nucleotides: TGTGCCAGCAGCTTAGCTCCCGGGACAAGGGGCTATGGCTACACCTTC. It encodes CASSLAPGTRGYGYTF.

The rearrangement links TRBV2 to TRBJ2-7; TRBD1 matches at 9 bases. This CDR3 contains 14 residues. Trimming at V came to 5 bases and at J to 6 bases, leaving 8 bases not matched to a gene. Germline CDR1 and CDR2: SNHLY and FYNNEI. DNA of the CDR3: TGTGCCAGCAGTCTAGGGACAGGGCGACGCGAGCAGTACTTC. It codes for CASSLGTGRREQYF.

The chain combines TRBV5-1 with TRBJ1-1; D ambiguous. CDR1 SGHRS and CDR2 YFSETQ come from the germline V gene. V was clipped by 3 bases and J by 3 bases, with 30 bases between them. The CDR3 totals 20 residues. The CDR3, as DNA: TGCGCCAGCAGCTCTAAGGCCTTGGGAGGCCCGAGAACGAAAGACACTGAAGCTTTCTTT. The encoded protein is CASSSKALGGPRTKDTEAFF.

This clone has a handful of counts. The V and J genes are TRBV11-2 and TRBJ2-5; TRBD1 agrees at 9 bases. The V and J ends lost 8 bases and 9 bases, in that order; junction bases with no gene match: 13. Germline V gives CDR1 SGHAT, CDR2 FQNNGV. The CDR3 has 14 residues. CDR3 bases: TGTGCCAGCTCGAACGGACAGGGGCCCCTCCCCCAGTACTTC. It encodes CASSNGQGPLPQYF.

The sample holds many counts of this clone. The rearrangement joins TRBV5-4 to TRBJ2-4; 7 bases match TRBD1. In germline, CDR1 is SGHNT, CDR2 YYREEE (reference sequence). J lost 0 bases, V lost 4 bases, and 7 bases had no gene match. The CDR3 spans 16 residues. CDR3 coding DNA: TGTGCCAGCAGCCGGCGACAGGGCCAAGCCAAAAACATTCAGTACTTC. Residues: CASSRRQGQAKNIQYF. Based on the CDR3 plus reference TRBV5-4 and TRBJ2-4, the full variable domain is ETGVTQSPTHLIKTRGQQVTLRCSSQSGHNTVSWYQQALGQGPQFIFQYYREEENGRGNFPPRFSGLQFPNYSSELNVNALELDDSALYLCASSRRQGQAKNIQYFGAGTRLSVL.

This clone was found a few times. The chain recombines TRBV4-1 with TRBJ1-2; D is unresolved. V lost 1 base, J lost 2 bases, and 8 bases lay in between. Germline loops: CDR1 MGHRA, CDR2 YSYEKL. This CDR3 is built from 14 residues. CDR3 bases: TGCGCCAGCAGCCAAGTGGCAGCGAACTATGGCTACACCTTC. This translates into CASSQVAANYGYTF.

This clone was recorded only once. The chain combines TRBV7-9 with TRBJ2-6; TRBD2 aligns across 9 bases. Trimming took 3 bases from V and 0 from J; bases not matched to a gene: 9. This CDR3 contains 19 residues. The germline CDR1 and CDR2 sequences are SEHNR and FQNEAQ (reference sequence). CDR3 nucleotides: TGTGCCAGCAGCTTTAGGCTAGCGGGGACGGGCTCTGGGGCCAACGTCCTGACTTTC. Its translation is CASSFRLAGTGSGANVLTF.